This is a list of T cell receptor beta chains from one sample in a study of cytomegalovirus exposure and HLA in healthy donors. Sequencing was performed with immunoSEQ multiplex PCR; in TCRdb, only in-frame clones are kept and a portion is missing. Of approximately 110,000 clones detected, around two thirds appear once; the ten largest clones hold 8.2%. Material for sequencing was PBMCs. Receptors originate from a woman aged 40-49 years in good health and CMV-seropositive. Each CDR3 is given with its conserved first and last residue. A D gene is named only where the DNA matches it firmly. The size field is filled for only some rows; it gives once, few, many or a size class.

abundance: -
d_gene: -
v_gene: TRBV28
j_gene: TRBJ2-7
CDR3aa: CASSLPGTPSYEQYF
CDR3nt: TGTGCCAGCAGTTTACCCGGGACACCTTCCTACGAGCAGTACTTC

abundance: few
d_gene: -
v_gene: TRBV4-3
j_gene: TRBJ1-3
CDR3aa: CASSLQGGAGNTIYF
CDR3nt: TGCGCCAGCAGCCTCCAGGGTGGAGCTGGAAACACCATATATTTT

abundance: -
d_gene: -
v_gene: TRBV27
j_gene: TRBJ1-1
CDR3aa: CASSLKLNTEAFF
CDR3nt: TGTGCCAGCAGTCTAAAATTGAACACTGAAGCTTTCTTT

abundance: -
d_gene: -
v_gene: TRBV25-1
j_gene: TRBJ2-7
CDR3aa: CASSESEGDEQYF
CDR3nt: TGTGCCAGCAGTGAATCAGAGGGAGACGAGCAGTACTTC

abundance: -
d_gene: -
v_gene: TRBV5-6
j_gene: TRBJ1-6
CDR3aa: CASSLEGLQGNSPLHF
CDR3nt: TGTGCCAGCAGCTTGGAGGGGTTGCAGGGAAATTCACCCCTCCACTTT

abundance: -
d_gene: TRBD1
v_gene: TRBV7-9
j_gene: TRBJ1-6
CDR3aa: CASSLGGTDNIHF
CDR3nt: TGTGCCAGCAGCTTAGGGGGGACAGATAACATCCACTTT

abundance: -
d_gene: -
v_gene: TRBV6-5
j_gene: TRBJ1-6
CDR3aa: CASSYETYNSPLHF
CDR3nt: TGTGCCAGCAGTTACGAGACCTATAATTCACCCCTCCACTTT

abundance: -
d_gene: TRBD2
v_gene: TRBV6-5
j_gene: TRBJ2-5
CDR3aa: CASFVAGEETQYF
CDR3nt: TGTGCCAGCTTTGTGGCGGGAGAGGAGACCCAGTACTTC

abundance: -
d_gene: -
v_gene: TRBV27
j_gene: TRBJ2-7
CDR3aa: CASSLGPRFYEQYF
CDR3nt: TGTGCCAGCAGTTTAGGGCCCCGCTTCTACGAGCAGTACTTC

abundance: -
d_gene: TRBD2
v_gene: TRBV7-3
j_gene: TRBJ2-1
CDR3aa: CASSPGTSGSNEQFF
CDR3nt: TGTGCCAGCAGCCCGGGGACTAGCGGGTCCAATGAGCAGTTCTTC

abundance: few
d_gene: TRBD2
v_gene: TRBV6-5
j_gene: TRBJ2-3
CDR3aa: CASIAGPTDTQYF
CDR3nt: TGTGCCAGCATAGCGGGGCCCACAGATACGCAGTATTTT

abundance: -
d_gene: TRBD2
v_gene: TRBV4-3
j_gene: TRBJ2-5
CDR3aa: CASSQDLAGGQNQETQYF
CDR3nt: TGCGCCAGCAGCCAAGATTTAGCGGGGGGGCAAAACCAAGAGACCCAGTACTTC

abundance: -
d_gene: -
v_gene: TRBV11-1
j_gene: TRBJ1-1
CDR3aa: CASSLGVTEAFF
CDR3nt: TGTGCCAGCAGCTTAGGAGTGACTGAAGCTTTCTTT

abundance: -
d_gene: TRBD1
v_gene: TRBV6-5
j_gene: TRBJ2-1
CDR3aa: CASTPGTGYNEQFF
CDR3nt: TGTGCCAGCACACCCGGGACAGGGTACAATGAGCAGTTCTTC

abundance: -
d_gene: TRBD2
v_gene: TRBV6-4
j_gene: TRBJ2-1
CDR3aa: CASSDSWRGGGGEQFF
CDR3nt: TGTGCCAGCAGTGACTCGTGGCGGGGGGGCGGTGGTGAGCAGTTCTTC

abundance: -
d_gene: -
v_gene: TRBV7-2
j_gene: TRBJ2-7
CDR3aa: CASSPPLGSGSGEQYF
CDR3nt: TGTGCCAGCAGCCCCCCGTTGGGTTCGGGGTCAGGCGAGCAGTACTTC

abundance: -
d_gene: TRBD1
v_gene: TRBV5-4
j_gene: TRBJ1-6
CDR3aa: CASSSTGGRGNSPLHF
CDR3nt: TGTGCCAGCAGCTCAACAGGGGGTCGCGGTAATTCACCCCTCCACTTT

abundance: few
d_gene: -
v_gene: TRBV19
j_gene: TRBJ1-1
CDR3aa: CASSRRGTPKAFF
CDR3nt: TGTGCCAGTAGTAGGCGGGGAACCCCCAAAGCTTTCTTT

abundance: -
d_gene: -
v_gene: TRBV10-1
j_gene: TRBJ2-3
CDR3aa: CASSESTGFTDTQYF
CDR3nt: TGCGCCAGCAGTGAGTCAACGGGGTTCACAGATACGCAGTATTTT

abundance: medium-sized
d_gene: -
v_gene: TRBV9
j_gene: TRBJ1-3
CDR3aa: CASSQSGSVGNTIYF
CDR3nt: TGTGCCAGCAGCCAAAGTGGGAGTGTTGGAAACACCATATATTTT

abundance: -
d_gene: -
v_gene: TRBV7-6
j_gene: TRBJ2-7
CDR3aa: CASSLVRQPQYF
CDR3nt: TGTGCCAGCAGCTTAGTCCGACAACCGCAGTACTTC

abundance: -
d_gene: TRBD2
v_gene: TRBV2
j_gene: TRBJ2-5
CDR3aa: CASSRLAGGFGTQYF
CDR3nt: TGTGCCAGCAGTCGACTAGCGGGGGGATTTGGGACCCAGTACTTC

abundance: -
d_gene: -
v_gene: TRBV7-2
j_gene: TRBJ1-2
CDR3aa: CASSMTADSNYGYTF
CDR3nt: TGTGCCAGCAGCATGACGGCGGATTCTAACTATGGCTACACCTTC

abundance: few
d_gene: -
v_gene: TRBV2
j_gene: TRBJ1-1
CDR3aa: CASTFVIADTEAFF
CDR3nt: TGTGCCAGCACCTTTGTGATAGCGGACACTGAAGCTTTCTTT

abundance: -
d_gene: TRBD1
v_gene: TRBV7-2
j_gene: TRBJ1-4
CDR3aa: CASSPQGALEKLFF
CDR3nt: TGTGCCAGCAGCCCACAGGGGGCTCTTGAAAAACTGTTTTTT